These 25 T cell receptor beta chains originate from one sample sequenced in a study of Ad26.COV2.S vaccination and SARS-CoV-2 variants. Treatment described: around 19 received Ad26.COV2.S at low or high dose, single or two shots; about 5 received placebo; per-sample allocation not given. The study sampled participants on day 63 after the first vaccine or placebo injection. Sequenced by immunoSEQ multiplex PCR; TCRdb stores in-frame clones only, minus some. The profile shows roughly 300,000 clones, approximately 86% of them singletons. Sequenced here: peripheral blood, sampled in a trial of Ad26.COV2.S vaccine versus placebo. The receptors were gathered from a person between 18 and 59 years old who received the Ad26.COV2.S COVID-19 vaccine or a placebo.

This sequence joins TRBV6-2 or TRBV6-3 and TRBJ2-1; D tentatively reads TRBD1 or TRBD2 (5 bases each). Trimming pared 2 bases from V and 2 bases from J, leaving 19 bases between. Per the germline V gene, CDR1 is MNHEY and CDR2 is SVGEGT. CDR3 size: 18 residues. The CDR3 is CASSYAGRDGWPYNEQFF. The CDR3 DNA reads TGTGCCAGCAGTTACGCGGGTAGGGACGGTTGGCCCTACAATGAGCAGTTCTTC.

The chain couples TRBV7-2 to TRBJ1-3; D perhaps matches TRBD1 (5 bases). Germline CDR1 SGHTA, CDR2 FQGNSA. Between the trimmed V and J ends, which lost 3 bases and 0 bases, there was a span of 9 bases. The length of the CDR3 is 15 residues. CDR3 coding DNA: TGTGCCAGCAGCTTGGGACCGAACTCTGGAAACACCATATATTTT. Amino acid sequence: CASSLGPNSGNTIYF.

The rearrangement links TRBV18 to TRBJ2-3; 7 nucleotides align to TRBD2. Unmatched junction bases numbered 11, after V lost 3 bases and J lost 5 bases. Germline assignment: CDR1 KGHSH and CDR2 LQKENI. This CDR3 spans 16 amino acids. The DNA for the CDR3 is TGTGCCAGCTCACCCCAGATGGCGGGAGAAGTAGATACGCAGTATTTT. This gives the protein CASSPQMAGEVDTQYF.

This clone was detected once. The chain is built from TRBV5-4 and TRBJ2-5; no clear D. The CDR3 totals 15 residues. V gave up 3 bases and J gave up 7 bases, with 19 bases separating them. The V gene's germline CDR1 is SGHNT and CDR2 YYREEE (reference sequence). This chain's CDR3 is CASSSVKGAHGTQYF. The CDR3 region has the DNA TGTGCCAGCAGCTCAGTCAAAGGAGCCCACGGGACCCAGTACTTC.

This clone was counted once. Here the CDR3 DNA reads TGCGCCAGCAGCCGGGGAACTAGCGGGGGGACAGATACGCAGTATTTT. This gives the protein CASSRGTSGGTDTQYF. This chain links TRBV4-1 with TRBJ2-3; TRBD2 aligns across 12 bases. The CDR3 has 16 residues. Trimming cost V 4 bases and J 3 bases; bases outside gene matches: 5. Looked up from germline, CDR1 is MGHRA and CDR2 is YSYEKL.

The chain combines TRBV6-5 with TRBJ1-6; the match to TRBD1 covers 7 bases. CDR3 size: 15 residues. Per the germline V gene, CDR1 is MNHEY and CDR2 is SVGAGI. After removal of 5 bases from V and 6 bases from J, the junction contained 7 bases not matched to a gene. As DNA, the CDR3 is TGTGCCAGCAGTAGACGGGACAGCCGTAATTCACCCCTCCACTTT. Translated, it gives CASSRRDSRNSPLHF.

The rearrangement links TRBV10-3 to TRBJ2-7, with 10 bases aligning to TRBD1. Germline trimming cut 11 bases from V and 6 bases from J; bases unmatched to any gene: 10. Germline values: CDR1 ENHRY, CDR2 SYGVKD. The CDR3 is 13 amino acids. The CDR3 bases are TGTGCCGCCGGGACAGGGGCATCTAGCGAGCAGTACTTC. Its translation is CAAGTGASSEQYF.

The J gene is TRBJ1-4, the V gene TRBV6-7; D is uncertain. TRBV6-7 counts as an open reading frame of uncertain function. The CDR3 runs to 16 residues. V gave up 0 bases and J gave up 4 bases, with 12 bases separating them. The DNA of the CDR3 is TGTGCCAGCAGTTACTCAGTCCGCTGGCGTAATGAAAAACTGTTTTTT. Its translation is CASSYSVRWRNEKLFF.

The chain combines TRBV28 with TRBJ1-5; no reliable D call. CDR1 MDHEN and CDR2 SYDVKM come from the germline V gene. There are 16 residues in the CDR3. Trimming took 5 bases from V and 1 from J, leaving 15 bases between them. The DNA of the CDR3 is TGTGCCAGCAGTCCCCCGGTCACACGAAGCAATCAGCCCCAGCATTTT. Encoded protein: CASSPPVTRSNQPQHF.

V usage is TRBV6-5 and J usage is TRBJ2-7; no reliable D call. This CDR3 has 13 amino acids. V was cut by 6 bases and J by 0 bases, with 9 bases left in between. Germline-derived CDR1 and CDR2 are MNHEY and SVGAGI. CDR3: CASRRSSSYEQYF. The DNA of the CDR3 is TGTGCCAGCAGGAGGAGTAGCTCCTACGAGCAGTACTTC.

The chain has TRBV19 and TRBJ2-7, with TRBD1 matching over 7 bases. Germline V gene sequence: CDR1 LNHDA, CDR2 SQIVND (reference sequence). V lost 1 base to trimming and J lost 1 base; unmatched junction nucleotides: 1. This CDR3 contains 14 residues. CDR3 coding DNA: TGTGCCAGTAGTATAGGACAGGGATCCTACGAGCAGTACTTC. As protein: CASSIGQGSYEQYF.

The chain uses TRBV2 and TRBJ1-5; unclear D gene. Germline loops: CDR1 SNHLY, CDR2 FYNNEI. The CDR3 sequence is 15 residues long. With 5 bases removed from V and 0 bases from J, the gap between germline ends came to 11 bases. The CDR3 reads CASSPVGYSNQPQHF. Written as DNA, the CDR3 is TGTGCCAGCAGTCCCGTTGGGTATAGCAATCAGCCCCAGCATTTT.

Remarks on this clone: An end of the junction differs from the germline gene, which may be a read error. The rearrangement links TRBV7-7 to TRBJ2-1, with D maybe TRBD1 (6 bases). Germline lookup yields CDR1 SSHAT and CDR2 FNYEAQ (reference sequence). The CDR3 runs to 14 residues. The DNA for the CDR3 is TGTGCTAGCAGCCCAGGCAGGGGAGAACGGGAGCAGTTCTTC. It is translated as CASSPGRGEREQFF. Using reference TRBV7-7 and TRBJ2-1 for the parts outside the CDR3, the full variable domain is GAGVSQSPRYKVTKRGQDVTLRCDPISSHATLYWYQQALGQGPEFLTYFNYEAQPDKSGLPSDRFSAERPEGSISTLTIQRTEQRDSAMYRCASSPGRGEREQFFGPGTRLTVL.

The genes are TRBV3-1 (or the pseudogene TRBV3-2) and TRBJ1-1; tentatively, D is TRBD1 (5 bases). The ends were cut back, 4 bases at V and 2 bases at J, with 14 bases in the middle. Germline-derived CDR1 and CDR2 are LGHDT and YNNKEL (reference sequence). This CDR3 comprises 15 residues. The CDR3 DNA is TGTGCCAGCAGCCGGAGTGACAGTACAAACACTGAAGCTTTCTTT. It codes for CASSRSDSTNTEAFF.

This clone appeared a few times. This rearrangement joins TRBV6-5 to TRBJ2-7, with a weak D call TRBD1 (6 bases). Trimming took off 6 bases at V and 2 bases at J, with 11 bases between the two ends. This CDR3 is 13 amino acids long. Per germline, CDR1 MNHEY and CDR2 SVGAGI. The CDR3 DNA sequence: TGTGCCAGCAGACAGGGATCCCCCTACGAGCAGTACTTC. Its translation is CASRQGSPYEQYF.

The chain couples TRBV19 to TRBJ1-5; no clear D gene. V lost 6 bases and J lost 4, with 10 bases in between. In germline, CDR1 is LNHDA, CDR2 SQIVND (reference sequence). This CDR3 region has 13 residues. In DNA form, the CDR3 reads TGTGCCAGTAGAGTGGTGGGGAATCAGCCCCAGCATTTT. This gives the protein CASRVVGNQPQHF.

The rearrangement links TRBV25-1 to TRBJ1-1; perhaps TRBD1 as D (6 bases). Trimming shortened V by 7 bases and J by 1 base, and 10 bases separated the two germline ends. Per germline, CDR1 MGHDK and CDR2 SYGVNS. This CDR3 region has 13 residues. The CDR3 sequence is CASTGGGNTEAFF. As DNA, the CDR3 is TGTGCCAGCACGGGAGGGGGGAACACTGAAGCTTTCTTT.

This clone showed up just a few times. The V gene is TRBV10-2, the J gene TRBJ2-7, with D perhaps TRBD2 (6 bases). This CDR3 has 18 amino acids. With 3 bases removed from V and 6 bases from J, the gap between germline ends came to 27 bases. Germline V lookup: CDR1 WSHSY, CDR2 SAAADI. In DNA, the CDR3 is TGCGCCAGCAGTGAAAGGATCGCGGGACCGGGCCGGGAGCGCGAGCAGTACTTC. Amino acids: CASSERIAGPGREREQYF.

The chain combines TRBV30 with TRBJ2-7; D uncertain. The CDR3 sequence is 13 residues long. Germline V lookup: CDR1 GTSNPN, CDR2 SVGIG (reference sequence). The CDR3 sequence: CACGVVNFYEQYF. Written as DNA, the CDR3 is TGTGCGTGTGGAGTAGTTAACTTCTACGAGCAGTACTTC.

The rearrangement uses TRBV7-2 and TRBJ2-3; D gene uncertain. The CDR3 totals 17 residues. CDR1 and CDR2 from the germline V gene are SGHTA and FQGNSA. V shed 2 bases and J shed 5 bases, with 20 bases lying between them. CDR3 in amino acids: CASSLSFSKTHGDTQYF. CDR3 in DNA: TGTGCCAGCAGCTTAAGCTTCTCCAAGACCCATGGAGATACGCAGTATTTT.

The chain links TRBV5-6 to TRBJ2-7; D not resolved. Germline-derived CDR1 and CDR2 are SGHDT and YYEEEE. This CDR3 has 15 residues. V lost 3 bases and J lost 4, with 17 bases in between. CDR3 sequence (DNA): TGTGCCAGCAGCTGGCCTCCGCGTGCTTTGTACGAGCAGTACTTC. The encoded protein is CASSWPPRALYEQYF.

The chain uses TRBV28 and TRBJ2-4; possibly TRBD1 for D (6 bases). The CDR3 is 14 residues long. Germline V gives CDR1 MDHEN, CDR2 SYDVKM. V shed 6 bases and J shed 8 bases, with 17 bases lying between them. CDR3 sequence reads: CASRVQQGNDIQYF. The CDR3, as DNA: TGTGCCAGCAGGGTACAACAGGGTAATGACATTCAGTACTTC.

This clone was detected once. The rearrangement joins TRBV2 to TRBJ1-6; D remains unclear. The CDR3 runs to 14 residues. V lost 6 bases and J 2 bases, leaving 8 bases between the germline ends. In germline, CDR1 is SNHLY, CDR2 FYNNEI. The CDR3: CASSLSPYNSPLHF. DNA for the CDR3: TGTGCCAGCAGCCTTTCCCCCTATAATTCACCCCTCCACTTT.

The CDR3 is CASSYLAGEKLFF. The CDR3 nucleotides are TGCGCCAGCAGCTATTTGGCTGGTGAAAAACTGTTTTTT. V and J are TRBV5-1 and TRBJ1-4; no definite D call. The CDR3 totals 13 residues. Trimming cost V 3 bases and J 7 bases, with 10 bases left between them. The germline gives CDR1 SGHRS, CDR2 YFSETQ.

V is TRBV13 and J is TRBJ2-1, with 10 positions matching TRBD2. Losses at the gene ends were 0 bases for V and 5 bases for J; bases not matched to a gene: 4. Germline values: CDR1 PRHDT, CDR2 FYEKMQ (reference sequence). The CDR3 covers 16 residues. CDR3 in amino acids: CASSLGGLAGDNEQFF. The CDR3, as DNA: TGTGCCAGCAGCTTAGGCGGGCTAGCGGGAGACAATGAGCAGTTCTTC.